These 24 T cell receptor beta chains share one sample of origin, sequenced in a study of human T cells and chemical hapten exposure. TCRdb analysed the RACE reads with MiXCR anew, one entry per CDR3 protein. The repertoire holds about 110,000 distinct CDR3 sequences, with roughly a third as singletons. Time point meaning: patch test 3, about 24 weeks after DPC sensitization. Treatment in this sample: therapeutic diphenylcyclopropenone sensitization with weekly scalp DPC. Sample: whole blood, taken in connection with sensitization to the hapten diphenylcyclopropenone (DPC). These TCRs come from a man aged 35 to 55 with alopecia areata. Some clones in this sample may be carry-over from other donors' samples.

This rearrangement joins TRBV12-3 or TRBV12-4 to TRBJ1-1; TRBD1 aligns across 12 bases. Trimming removed 6 bases from V and 4 bases from J; junction bases left unmatched: 12. The CDR3 is made up of 17 amino acids. DNA of the CDR3: TGTGCCAGCAGCTCCGGGACAGGGGGCTCAAGGGGCACTGAAGCTTTCTTT. Residues: CASSSGTGGSRGTEAFF.

This clonotype occurred a few times. The chain joins TRBV24-1 to TRBJ2-1; TRBD2 aligns across 12 bases. Germline V lookup: CDR1 KGHDR, CDR2 SFDVKD. J gave up 4 bases and V 6 bases, and 3 bases lay outside the gene matches. The CDR3 consists of 15 residues. DNA for the CDR3: TGTGCCACCAGTCGGACTAGCGGGACGTACAATGAGCAGTTCTTC. Translated: CATSRTSGTYNEQFF.

This clonotype was detected only a few times. This chain uses TRBV6-5 with TRBJ2-5; D uncertain. From germline, CDR1 is MNHEY and CDR2 SVGAGI. Trimming shortened V by 6 bases and J by 4 bases, and 21 bases separated the two germline ends. CDR3 length: 16 amino acids. CDR3 DNA sequence: TGTGCCAGCAGCCCATCGGGCGCGTGGATAGGAGAGACCCAGTACTTC. Protein: CASSPSGAWIGETQYF.

The chain is built from TRBV20-1 and TRBJ2-7; 11 bases match TRBD2. The germline V gene has CDR1 DFQATT and CDR2 SNEGSKA (reference sequence). The J segment lost 2 bases and the V segment lost 3 bases, leaving 6 bases of the junction unmatched. The CDR3 has 15 amino acids. Written as DNA, the CDR3 is TGCAGTGCTAGCTCGACTAGCGGGATCCCCTACGAGCAGTACTTC. Translation gives CSASSTSGIPYEQYF.

J is TRBJ2-7 and V is TRBV2; no clear D. The CDR3 covers 13 residues. CDR1 is SNHLY, CDR2 FYNNEI, per germline. V lost 0 bases and J lost 3, with 6 bases in between. CDR3 nucleotide sequence: TGTGCCAGCAGTGAAGCGCGCAGCTACGAGCAGTACGTC. Its protein product is CASSEARSYEQYV.

The chain has TRBV20-1 and TRBJ2-3, with D unresolved. The CDR3 covers 11 residues. V was clipped by 5 bases and J by 5 bases, with 8 bases between them. CDR1 is DFQATT and CDR2 is SNEGSKA in the germline V gene (reference sequence). The CDR3 nucleotides read TGCAGTGCTGGACCCCTAGATACGCAGTATTTT. Protein: CSAGPLDTQYF.

The chain uses TRBV7-2 and TRBJ1-5, with 7 bases fitting TRBD1. Germline CDR1 and CDR2: SGHTA and FQGNSA. This CDR3 is built from 15 residues. Losses at the gene ends were 5 bases for V and 1 base for J; bases not matched to a gene: 5. The CDR3 protein is CASSTRQGSNQPQHF. The CDR3 DNA reads as TGTGCCAGCAGCACCCGACAGGGAAGCAATCAGCCCCAGCATTTT.

V gene TRBV10-3 combines with J gene TRBJ2-3; D is ambiguous. With 10 bases removed from V and 1 base from J, the gap between germline ends came to 12 bases. Germline-derived CDR1 and CDR2 are ENHRY and SYGVKD. The CDR3 contains 13 residues. Here the CDR3 reads CASDNGGTDTQYF. The DNA of the CDR3 is TGTGCCAGCGACAATGGAGGCACAGATACGCAGTATTTT.

This chain uses TRBV29-1 with TRBJ1-2; D is uncertain. Germline V gene lookup returns CDR1 SQVTM and CDR2 ANQGSEA. The CDR3 sequence is 13 residues long. Trimming stripped 4 bases from V and 0 bases from J, with 9 bases between. The DNA of the CDR3 is TGCAGCGTTGGGGCAGAAGCTAACTATGGCTACACCTTC. Protein sequence: CSVGAEANYGYTF.

V gene TRBV7-3 combines with J gene TRBJ2-2; TRBD2 is a possible D gene (5 bases). Trimming cost V 3 bases and J 6 bases, with 17 bases left between them. Germline values: CDR1 SGHTA, CDR2 FQGTGA. This CDR3 contains 16 residues. The CDR3 nucleotides are TGTGCCAGCAGCTTTCTCGGCGGGCGCAAGGCCGGGGAGCTGTTTTTT. The encoded protein is CASSFLGGRKAGELFF.

This chain uses TRBV5-1 with TRBJ2-1; the match to TRBD2 covers 7 bases. Germline CDR1 is SGHRS and CDR2 is YFSETQ. V was pared by 9 bases and J by 10 bases, with 16 bases of the junction left unmatched. The CDR3 has 14 residues. The CDR3 sequence is CATKKLAESSEQFF. The CDR3 coding sequence is TGCGCCACCAAGAAGCTAGCGGAAAGCTCAGAGCAGTTCTTC.

CDR3 nucleotides: TGTGCCAGCAGCTCAAGAGCGGGAGATACGCAGTATTTT. Amino acids: CASSSRAGDTQYF. The V gene is TRBV7-2, the J gene TRBJ2-3; tentatively, D is TRBD2 (6 bases). Germline V gives CDR1 SGHTA, CDR2 FQGNSA. This CDR3 spans 13 amino acids. Trimming removed 4 bases at V and 5 bases at J, with 10 bases between.

J is TRBJ2-2 and V is TRBV30; a weak D match, TRBD2 (5 bases). The CDR3 is 14 amino acids. Looked up from germline, CDR1 is GTSNPN and CDR2 is SVGIG (reference sequence). V gave up 7 bases and J gave up 0 bases, with 12 bases separating them. CDR3 sequence reads: CASGRGANTGELFF. The CDR3 DNA is TGTGCCTCCGGTCGGGGTGCGAACACCGGGGAGCTGTTTTTT.

The chain has TRBV5-6 and TRBJ2-7, with 9 bases lining up with TRBD2. Germline CDR1 is SGHDT and CDR2 is YYEEEE. V shed 1 base and J 4 bases; nucleotides not matched to a gene: 6. The CDR3 has 15 amino acids. The CDR3, as DNA: TGTGCCAGCAGCTTGTGGGCTAGCGGGGCTTACGAGCAGTACGTC. As protein: CASSLWASGAYEQYV.

This sequence joins TRBV11-1 and TRBJ2-5, with 7 nucleotides matching TRBD2. CDR3 length equals 15 residues. Germline trimming cut 3 bases from V and 5 bases from J; bases unmatched to any gene: 9. Germline CDR1 is SGHAT and CDR2 is FQDESV (reference sequence). CDR3 amino acids: CASSLVTSRGETQYF. The CDR3 DNA follows: TGTGCCAGCAGCTTGGTGACTAGCCGGGGGGAGACCCAGTACTTC.

The V and J genes are TRBV5-6 and TRBJ1-5, with 7 nucleotides matching TRBD1. V trimming: 6 bases; J trimming: 6 bases; junction bases outside the gene matches: 9. Germline V gene lookup returns CDR1 SGHDT and CDR2 YYEEEE. The CDR3 has 14 residues. DNA of the CDR3: TGTGCCAGCACCTTACAGGGGCTAGTTCAGCCCCAGCATTTT. Translating it yields CASTLQGLVQPQHF.

V is TRBV12-3 or TRBV12-4 and J is TRBJ1-1; D is unresolved. CDR3 size: 14 residues. With 7 bases removed from V and 2 bases from J, the gap between germline ends came to 14 bases. The CDR3 coding sequence is TGTGCCAGCACCTATGACACCAGAAACACTGAAGCTTTCTTT. It translates to CASTYDTRNTEAFF.

The chain links TRBV23-1 to TRBJ2-4, with D possibly being TRBD2 (6 bases). TRBV23-1 is assigned to the ORF class and has an uncertain function. V was trimmed by 2 bases and J by 0 bases, leaving 17 bases between them. The CDR3 loop spans 18 amino acids. The CDR3 sequence: CASSQGLISGLAKNIQYF. The CDR3 DNA reads as TGCGCCAGCAGTCAAGGATTGATTAGCGGCTTAGCCAAAAACATTCAGTACTTC.

The chain joins TRBV7-6 to TRBJ1-6; TRBD1 agrees at 9 bases. Germline V gene sequence: CDR1 SGHVS, CDR2 FNYEAQ. CDR3 length: 15 amino acids. V shed 1 base and J 6 bases; nucleotides not matched to a gene: 1. CDR3 in DNA: TGTGCCAGCAGCTTAGGACAGGGGGGTAATTCACCCCTCCACTTT. This gives the protein CASSLGQGGNSPLHF.

The V gene is TRBV10-3, the J gene TRBJ2-5, with TRBD2 as a possible D gene (6 bases). V lost 7 bases and J 5 bases, leaving 8 bases between the germline ends. Looked up from germline, CDR1 is ENHRY and CDR2 is SYGVKD. The CDR3 has 11 amino acids. In nucleotides, the CDR3 is TGTGCCATCATAGGAGGGGAGACCCAGTACTTC. Its protein is CAIIGGETQYF.

The J gene is TRBJ2-7, the V gene TRBV7-9; D assignment may be TRBD1 or TRBD2 (6 bases each). This CDR3 region has 12 residues. V was clipped by 1 base and J by 9 bases, with 10 bases between them. The germline CDR1 and CDR2 sequences are SEHNR and FQNEAQ (reference sequence). The CDR3: CASSLGGAGQYV. CDR3 in DNA: TGTGCCAGCAGCTTAGGGGGGGCAGGGCAGTACGTC.

This clonotype was observed a few times. The chain is built from TRBV5-5 and TRBJ2-2; 10 bases match TRBD2. After removal of 4 bases from V and 1 base from J, the junction contained 7 bases not matched to a gene. Germline lookup yields CDR1 SGHKS and CDR2 YYEKEE (reference sequence). The CDR3 is made up of 17 amino acids. CDR3 amino acids: CASSQIPSGRNTGELFF. CDR3 DNA: TGTGCCAGCAGCCAAATACCTAGCGGGAGGAACACCGGGGAGCTGTTTTTT. Full variable domain (outside the CDR3, taken from reference TRBV5-5 and TRBJ2-2): DAGVTQSPTHLIKTRGQQVTLRCSPISGHKSVSWYQQVLGQGPQFIFQYYEKEERGRGNFPDRFSARQFPNYSSELNVNALLLGDSALYLCASSQIPSGRNTGELFFGEGSRLTVL.

This clonotype was recorded a few times. The chain links TRBV29-1 to TRBJ2-7, with 8 bases matching TRBD1. This CDR3 has 13 amino acids. Per germline, CDR1 SQVTM and CDR2 ANQGSEA. J gave up 6 bases and V 4 bases, and 8 bases lay outside the gene matches. The chain's CDR3 is CSVASLTGGEQYF. The CDR3 nucleotides are TGCAGCGTTGCCTCGCTAACAGGGGGCGAGCAGTACTTC.

This clonotype has more than one count but fewer than ten. This sequence joins TRBV3-1 and TRBJ1-1; perhaps TRBD1 as D (6 bases). There are 16 residues in the CDR3. Trimming stripped 1 base from V and 4 bases from J, with 16 bases between. Germline-derived CDR1 and CDR2 are LGHDT and YNNKEL (reference sequence). The chain's CDR3 is CASSQVRGGLGTEAFF. CDR3 DNA: TGTGCCAGCAGCCAAGTTCGTGGGGGGCTTGGCACTGAAGCTTTCTTT.